Shown below are 5 T cell receptor beta chains from a single sample sequenced in a study of T cells in Graves' hyperthyroidism and ophthalmopathy. RNA transcripts yielded amplified TCR beta CDR3 regions. A first-round RT-PCR of the TCR CDR3 used the HTBI primer set. TCRdb re-called the multiplex PCR reads with MiXCR, one entry per CDR3 protein. The top ten clones hold under 25% of a sample with 380,000 or so distinct CDR3 sequences, roughly 12% of them seen once. Sequences were obtained from blood. The receptors come from a man younger than 40 with Graves' hyperthyroidism that later progressed to Graves' ophthalmopathy.

Ten or more counts support this clonotype. The V and J genes are TRBV28 and TRBJ1-1, with D hard to call. V gave up 10 bases and J gave up 6 bases, with 18 bases separating them. Per germline, CDR1 MDHEN and CDR2 SYDVKM. The CDR3 is 13 amino acids. The CDR3 nucleotides read TGTGCCACCATGTGGGTGGAAGGACCTGAAGCTTTCTTT. Protein sequence: CATMWVEGPEAFF.

Ten or more counts support this clonotype. The genes are TRBV5-6 and TRBJ2-3, with TRBD1 identical over 8 bases. V lost 2 bases, J lost 5 bases, and 16 bases stayed unmatched. Looked up from germline, CDR1 is SGHDT and CDR2 is YYEEEE. The CDR3 totals 18 residues. The CDR3 bases are TGTGCCAGCAGCTTTGGGTACCGATCCCAGGGGGCGAAAGATACGCAGTATTTT. Its translation is CASSFGYRSQGAKDTQYF.

Many counts were recorded for this clonotype. This chain links TRBV28 with TRBJ1-2, with D perhaps TRBD1 (5 bases). CDR1 and CDR2 from the germline V gene are MDHEN and SYDVKM. CDR3 length: 12 residues. Deletions cut 6 bases from V and 5 bases from J, with 10 bases between. The CDR3 DNA reads as TGTGCCAGCAGCTTAGACAGTTATGGCTACACCTTC. This sequence encodes CASSLDSYGYTF.

Many counts were recorded for this clonotype. The DNA of the CDR3 is TGTGCCAGCAGCCCGGGGGGTGGGGTGCTGCGCGAGCAGTACTTC. Protein sequence: CASSPGGGVLREQYF. The rearrangement links TRBV7-2 to TRBJ2-7; 7 bases match TRBD2. The V and J ends lost 5 bases and 6 bases, in that order; junction bases with no gene match: 13. The CDR3 runs 15 residues. Germline V gene sequence: CDR1 SGHTA, CDR2 FQGNSA.

This clonotype was picked up many times. V and J are TRBV2 and TRBJ1-1, with D unclear. Trimming shortened V by 6 bases and J by 0 bases, and 8 bases separated the two germline ends. This CDR3 has 13 amino acids. Germline CDR1 and CDR2: SNHLY and FYNNEI. The DNA of the CDR3 is TGTGCCAGCAGGACGGAAGTGAACACTGAAGCTTTCTTT. Amino acids: CASRTEVNTEAFF.